The 22 T cell receptor beta chains listed next were all sequenced from one sample in a study of PD-L1 blockade in urothelial cancer. Sequencing was performed with immunoSEQ multiplex PCR; in TCRdb, only in-frame clones are kept and a portion is missing. The data contain 60,000 to 85,000 clones, roughly 87% of them singletons. The sequenced sample was PBMCs, obtained around atezolizumab (anti-PD-L1) treatment. The receptor set was obtained from a woman between 70 and 85 years old with urothelial cancer.

The chain couples TRBV7-6 to TRBJ2-1; 10 nucleotides align to TRBD1. V dropped 1 base and J dropped 8; count of bases not matched to a gene: 14. From germline, CDR1 is SGHVS and CDR2 FNYEAQ. This CDR3 region has 18 residues. The CDR3 DNA is TGTGCCAGCAGCTTAGACTTTATATGGGGACAGGGGAGTGATGAGCAGTTCTTC. Protein: CASSLDFIWGQGSDEQFF. Together with reference TRBV7-6 and TRBJ2-1, the CDR3 gives the full variable domain: GAGVSQSPRYKVTKRGQDVALRCDPISGHVSLYWYRQALGQGPEFLTYFNYEAQQDKSGLPNDRFSAERPEGSISTLTIQRTEQRDSAMYRCASSLDFIWGQGSDEQFFGPGTRLTVL.

The rearrangement uses TRBV6-6 and TRBJ2-1; a weak D match, TRBD1 (6 bases). There are 15 residues in the CDR3. V lost 5 bases to trimming and J lost 0 bases, with 11 bases between them. Germline V lookup: CDR1 MNHNY, CDR2 SVGAGI (reference sequence). The CDR3 nucleotides read TGTGCCAGCAGTCCCCGAGGGGGCTCCTACAATGAGCAGTTCTTC. Protein product: CASSPRGGSYNEQFF.

This chain links TRBV7-9 with TRBJ2-3; no reliable D call. Trimming took 3 bases from V and 3 from J, leaving 13 bases between them. CDR1 is SEHNR, CDR2 FQNEAQ, per germline (reference sequence). The CDR3 contains 15 residues. CDR3 in DNA: TGTGCCAGCAGCTTCCTTCAGGATCGGACAGATACGCAGTATTTT. Encoded protein: CASSFLQDRTDTQYF.

The chain uses TRBV4-3 and TRBJ2-3, with a possible D match to TRBD1 (6 bases). Trimming cost V 0 bases and J 6 bases, with 16 bases left between them. CDR1 LGHNA and CDR2 YSLEER come from the germline V gene. This CDR3 has 16 amino acids. The CDR3 loop reads CASSQELRGGSDTQYF. The CDR3 nucleotides read TGCGCCAGCAGCCAAGAACTCCGAGGGGGAAGTGATACGCAGTATTTT.

This sequence joins TRBV29-1 and TRBJ1-3; D is unresolved. Germline values: CDR1 SQVTM, CDR2 ANQGSEA. The CDR3 is 13 amino acids. Trimming pared 1 base from V and 3 bases from J, leaving 7 bases between. The CDR3 reads CSVEVENGNTIYF. The CDR3 DNA is TGCAGCGTTGAAGTCGAGAATGGAAACACCATATATTTT.

The chain carries TRBV9 and TRBJ1-1; D gene unclear. Trimming stripped 2 bases from V and 0 bases from J, with 5 bases between. Germline V gene sequence: CDR1 SGDLS, CDR2 YYNGEE. CDR3 length equals 13 residues. CDR3 protein: CASSVRLNTEAFF. The CDR3 DNA is TGTGCCAGCAGCGTCCGTCTGAACACTGAAGCTTTCTTT.

This clone was detected a few times. The chain links TRBV4-2 to TRBJ1-1, with TRBD1 matching over 10 bases. The J segment lost 9 bases and the V segment lost 0 bases, leaving 4 bases of the junction unmatched. Germline assignment: CDR1 LGHNA and CDR2 YNFKEQ. The CDR3 has 14 residues. CDR3 bases: TGTGCCAGCAGCCAAGATTGGGGACAGGGGAAAGCTTTCTTT. Residues: CASSQDWGQGKAFF.

The chain combines TRBV5-1 with TRBJ2-3; maybe TRBD1 (5 bases). This CDR3 is built from 16 residues. In germline, CDR1 is SGHRS, CDR2 YFSETQ. V was clipped by 0 bases and J by 3 bases, with 14 bases between them. DNA for the CDR3: TGCGCCAGCAGCTTGGTTGGCAGGGTGCCAACAGATACGCAGTATTTT. This encodes CASSLVGRVPTDTQYF.

Written as DNA, the CDR3 is TGTGCCAGCAGCCGGAGGTTGACGAGCTCCTACGAGCAGTACTTC. Its translation is CASSRRLTSSYEQYF. This chain uses TRBV5-6 with TRBJ2-7; possible D gene TRBD2, 5 bases. CDR3 length: 15 amino acids. The V gene lost 4 bases and the J gene lost 0 bases, with 14 bases spanning the gap. Germline values: CDR1 SGHDT, CDR2 YYEEEE. The entire variable domain, with the rest obtained from reference TRBV5-6 and TRBJ2-7, is as follows: DAGVTQSPTHLIKTRGQQVTLRCSPKSGHDTVSWYQQALGQGPQFIFQYYEEEERQRGNFPDRFSGHQFPNYSSELNVNALLLGDSALYLCASSRRLTSSYEQYFGPGTRLTVT.

The genes are TRBV6-1 and TRBJ2-2; 8 nucleotides match TRBD2. V dropped 2 bases and J dropped 6; count of bases not matched to a gene: 5. Germline assignment: CDR1 MNHNS and CDR2 SASEGT. The CDR3 has 15 amino acids. The CDR3 loop reads CASSEFGRAPGELFF. The CDR3 nucleotides are TGTGCCAGCAGTGAATTCGGGAGGGCGCCCGGGGAGCTGTTTTTT.

The sample holds a few counts of this clone. This chain connects TRBV2 to TRBJ1-4; D ambiguous. The V end lost 9 bases, the J end lost 8 bases, and 25 bases lay between the germline ends. CDR1 and CDR2 (germline): SNHLY, FYNNEI. The CDR3 covers 16 residues. As DNA, the CDR3 is TGTGCCAGTTACCCCCGGACTCACTCACCTTGGGAAAAACTGTTTTTT. Its translation: CASYPRTHSPWEKLFF. Filled out from reference TRBV2 and TRBJ1-4, the complete variable domain reads EPEVTQTPSHQVTQMGQEVILRCVPISNHLYFYWYRQILGQKVEFLVSFYNNEISEKSEIFDDQFSVERPDGSNFTLKIRSTKLEDSAMYFCASYPRTHSPWEKLFFGSGTQLSVL.

V usage is TRBV28 and J usage is TRBJ1-2; a weak D match, TRBD1 (5 bases). The V end lost 7 bases, the J end lost 8 bases, and 17 bases lay between the germline ends. The CDR3 covers 13 residues. Looked up from germline, CDR1 is MDHEN and CDR2 is SYDVKM. The CDR3 sequence: CASKQLGAFGYTF. DNA for the CDR3: TGTGCCAGCAAACAACTTGGGGCGTTCGGCTACACCTTC.

V is TRBV15 and J is TRBJ1-3, with a tentative D call TRBD1 (5 bases). The CDR3 is 17 residues long. V lost 0 bases and J 0 bases, leaving 12 bases between the germline ends. The germline V gene encodes CDR1 LNHNV and CDR2 YYDKDF (reference sequence). CDR3 sequence: CATSREGWGSSGNTIYF. DNA for the CDR3: TGTGCCACCAGCAGAGAGGGCTGGGGCAGCTCTGGAAACACCATATATTTT. The full variable domain, completed using reference TRBV15 and TRBJ1-3, is DAMVIQNPRYQVTQFGKPVTLSCSQTLNHNVMYWYQQKSSQAPKLLFHYYDKDFNNEADTPDNFQSRRPNTSFCFLDIRSPGLGDTAMYLCATSREGWGSSGNTIYFGEGSWLTVV.

This chain connects TRBV10-1 to TRBJ2-3, with 14 bases that match TRBD2. The CDR3 has 16 amino acids. Germline CDR1 is WNHNN and CDR2 is SYGVQD (reference sequence). Unmatched junction bases numbered 6, after V lost 2 bases and J lost 8 bases. The CDR3 is CASSEGLAGGPATQYF. CDR3 nucleotides: TGCGCCAGCAGTGAGGGACTAGCGGGGGGCCCAGCTACGCAGTATTTT.

The chain's CDR3 is CASSGPTEGAYEQYF. In nucleotides, the CDR3 is TGTGCCAGCAGTGGTCCGACAGAAGGGGCCTACGAGCAGTACTTC. The J gene is TRBJ2-7, the V gene TRBV25-1, with a weak D call TRBD1 (5 bases). The CDR3 is 15 amino acids. V shed 4 bases and J shed 2 bases, with 15 bases lying between them. Germline V CDR1 and CDR2: MGHDK, SYGVNS.

V is TRBV7-6 and J is TRBJ2-1, with D possibly TRBD2 on 7 matching bases. Germline V gene data show CDR1 as SGHVS and CDR2 as FNYEAQ. V lost 1 base and J 5 bases, leaving 15 bases between the germline ends. The CDR3 runs 16 residues. CDR3 in amino acids: CASSLVLGGGHNEQFF. As DNA, the CDR3 is TGTGCCAGCAGCTTAGTTCTAGGGGGGGGGCACAATGAGCAGTTCTTC.

The CDR3 loop reads CASSWGGAEETQYF. The CDR3 DNA is TGCGCCAGCAGCTGGGGAGGGGCCGAAGAGACCCAGTACTTC. The chain employs TRBV5-1 and TRBJ2-5, with 7 bases fitting TRBD2. J was trimmed by 3 bases and V by 3 bases; bases with no gene match: 5. The CDR3 contains 14 residues. Germline assignment: CDR1 SGHRS and CDR2 YFSETQ. Filled out from reference TRBV5-1 and TRBJ2-5, the complete variable domain reads KAGVTQTPRYLIKTRGQQVTLSCSPISGHRSVSWYQQTPGQGLQFLFEYFSETQRNKGNFPGRFSGRQFSNSRSEMNVSTLELGDSALYLCASSWGGAEETQYFGPGTRLLVL.

The V call is TRBV2, the J call TRBJ1-5; TRBD1 is a possible D gene (5 bases). Germline V gene data show CDR1 as SNHLY and CDR2 as FYNNEI. Between the trimmed V and J ends, which lost 6 bases and 0 bases, there was a span of 12 bases. This CDR3 spans 15 amino acids. The CDR3 region has the DNA TGTGCCAGCAGCCGAAGGACAATTAGCAATCAGCCCCAGCATTTT. Translating gives CASSRRTISNQPQHF.

This chain links TRBV5-4 with TRBJ2-7; perhaps TRBD2 as D (6 bases). Germline assignment: CDR1 SGHNT and CDR2 YYREEE (reference sequence). Trimming pared 2 bases from V and 3 bases from J, leaving 27 bases between. The CDR3 extends over 19 amino acids. Here the CDR3 DNA reads TGTGCCAGCAGCTTAAGCTTCCGGGGGTCCGTGGGATCGCGCTACGAGCAGTACTTC. Translating it yields CASSLSFRGSVGSRYEQYF.

The V and J genes are TRBV19 and TRBJ2-6, with D possibly being TRBD2 (6 bases). Germline-derived CDR1 and CDR2 are LNHDA and SQIVND (reference sequence). The ends were cut back, 4 bases at V and 4 bases at J, with 14 bases in the middle. There are 16 residues in the CDR3. CDR3 in DNA: TGTGCCAGTAGTACGTGGGCGGGGCTAGGGGCCAACGTCCTGACTTTC. It is translated as CASSTWAGLGANVLTF.

This chain's CDR3 is CASSLKTGLLRDTQYF. For the CDR3, the DNA is TGTGCCAGCAGTTTAAAAACGGGACTCCTCAGAGATACGCAGTATTTT. The chain is built from TRBV5-6 and TRBJ2-3; possible D gene TRBD2, 6 bases. V lost 5 bases and J 5 bases, leaving 21 bases between the germline ends. The CDR3 runs 16 residues. Per germline, CDR1 SGHDT and CDR2 YYEEEE.

This sequence joins TRBV7-6 and TRBJ1-1; TRBD1 might be the D (6 bases). Trimming cost V 6 bases and J 1 base, with 15 bases left between them. The CDR3 is 15 amino acids. The germline CDR1 and CDR2 sequences are SGHVS and FNYEAQ. CDR3: CASRPRGQTNTEAFF. The CDR3 DNA is TGTGCCAGCAGACCCCGGGGACAAACGAACACTGAAGCTTTCTTT. Drawing the rest from reference TRBV7-6 and TRBJ1-1, the complete variable domain is GAGVSQSPRYKVTKRGQDVALRCDPISGHVSLYWYRQALGQGPEFLTYFNYEAQQDKSGLPNDRFSAERPEGSISTLTIQRTEQRDSAMYRCASRPRGQTNTEAFFGQGTRLTVV.